The subject of this entry is one T cell receptor (beta chain). This entry comes from a study of technical replicates of blood from several donors. The assay was immunoSEQ multiplex PCR, and TCRdb's table has in-frame clones only and misses some. Of some 60,000 clones in the sample, 91% were seen once. There are 13 residues in the CDR3. CDR1 and CDR2 (germline): LNHDA, SQIVND (reference sequence). V lost 3 bases and J lost 0, with 5 bases in between. The rearrangement links TRBV19 to TRBJ1-1; D unresolved. The sequencing sample was made of PBMCs. The TCR originated in a human donor in good health. Some clones in this sample may be carry-over from other donors' samples. The CDR3 loop is CASSIRVNTEAFF. The CDR3 DNA reads as TGTGCCAGTAGTATTCGAGTGAACACTGAAGCTTTCTTT. Together with reference TRBV19 and TRBJ1-1, the CDR3 gives the full variable domain: DGGITQSPKYLFRKEGQNVTLSCEQNLNHDAMYWYRQDPGQGLRLIYYSQIVNDFQKGDIAEGYSVSREKKESFPLTVTSAQKNPTAFYLCASSIRVNTEAFFGQGTRLTVV.